A single sample is the source of the 32 T cell receptor beta chains below, sequenced in a study of cytotoxic CD8 clonotypes in ibrutinib-treated CLL. Repertoires were generated with immunoSEQ multiplex PCR, while TCRdb's copy carries only in-frame clones and drops some. Of 150,000 to 200,000 clones in the sample, roughly 90% are singletons; the top ten hold around 2.7%. The sequencing used PBMCs, collected at disease progression, from a patient treated with ibrutinib. The receptors were sampled from a human donor with chronic lymphocytic leukemia.

There are a few counts of this clone. This chain joins TRBV19 and TRBJ1-2; no firm D call. The CDR3 is made up of 15 amino acids. Trimming took 1 base from V and 1 from J, leaving 10 bases between them. CDR1 LNHDA and CDR2 SQIVND come from the germline V gene (reference sequence). CDR3 loop: CASSIGRTDNYGYTF. The CDR3 coding sequence is TGTGCCAGTAGTATAGGACGGACCGATAACTATGGCTACACCTTC.

The rearrangement uses TRBV9 and TRBJ2-6; no reliable D call. The CDR3 extends over 14 amino acids. V was cut by 4 bases and J by 3 bases, with 8 bases left in between. Per the germline V gene, CDR1 is SGDLS and CDR2 is YYNGEE. This chain's CDR3 is CASSLLVGANVLTF. Written as DNA, the CDR3 is TGTGCCAGCAGCCTCTTGGTTGGGGCCAACGTCCTGACTTTC.

This rearrangement joins TRBV25-1 to TRBJ2-3; TRBD2 is a possible D gene (6 bases). The V end was cut by 1 base, the J end by 1 base, with 9 bases between. Germline CDR1 MGHDK, CDR2 SYGVNS. The CDR3 sequence is 15 residues long. The DNA of the CDR3 is TGTGCCAGCAGTGAATTCGGCGGGGGCACAGATACGCAGTATTTT. Its protein is CASSEFGGGTDTQYF.

In its sample, this clone was seen once. This specimen includes other DNA sequences encoding the same CDR3. V gene TRBV6-5 combines with J gene TRBJ2-5, with unresolved D. V was trimmed by 0 bases and J by 4 bases, leaving 3 bases between them. The CDR3 runs to 12 residues. Germline values: CDR1 MNHEY, CDR2 SVGAGI. CDR3 in amino acids: CASSYSGETQYF. The CDR3, as DNA: TGTGCCAGCAGTTACTCAGGAGAGACCCAGTACTTC.

This sequence joins TRBV5-6 and TRBJ1-5, with D maybe TRBD1 (6 bases). CDR1 and CDR2 (germline): SGHDT, YYEEEE. This CDR3 contains 15 residues. Deletions cut 4 bases from V and 3 bases from J, with 14 bases between. DNA for the CDR3: TGTGCCAGCAGCCCCCGCGGACAGTTCAATCAGCCCCAGCATTTT. Translation gives CASSPRGQFNQPQHF.

The V and J genes are TRBV6-1 and TRBJ1-1, with D hard to call. V was trimmed by 5 bases and J by 7 bases, leaving 14 bases between them. CDR3 length: 13 residues. From germline, CDR1 is MNHNS and CDR2 SASEGT. The CDR3 DNA follows: TGTGCCAGCAGTCTCACAGAGAATTATGAAGCTTTCTTT. Amino acid sequence: CASSLTENYEAFF.

This clone was counted only a few times. The rearrangement uses TRBV18 and TRBJ2-7; TRBD2 matches at 14 bases. The CDR3 extends over 19 amino acids. Germline V gives CDR1 KGHSH, CDR2 LQKENI. With V trimmed by 4 bases and J by 4 bases, 15 bases remained unmatched. The CDR3 here is CASSLMIGTSGSIGYEQYF. The CDR3 DNA sequence: TGTGCCAGCTCACTCATGATTGGGACTAGCGGGAGCATCGGATACGAGCAGTACTTC. The whole variable domain, remainder taken from reference TRBV18 and TRBJ2-7, is NAGVMQNPRHLVRRRGQEARLRCSPMKGHSHVYWYRQLPEEGLKFMVYLQKENIIDESGMPKERFSAEFPKEGPSILRIQQVVRGDSAAYFCASSLMIGTSGSIGYEQYFGPGTRLTVT.

The gene calls are TRBV14 and TRBJ1-1; D unresolved. CDR1 and CDR2 (germline): SGHDN, FVKESK. This CDR3 is 13 amino acids long. The V end was cut by 6 bases, the J end by 1 base, with 9 bases between. CDR3 bases: TGTGCCAGCAGTATTGCATGGAACACTGAAGCTTTCTTT. Amino acid sequence: CASSIAWNTEAFF.

The chain has TRBV5-1 and TRBJ2-5; possible D gene TRBD1, 8 bases. V lost 4 bases and J 5 bases, leaving 15 bases between the germline ends. Germline V gene sequence: CDR1 SGHRS, CDR2 YFSETQ. The CDR3 totals 14 residues. CDR3 DNA: TGCGCCAGCAGCCTCGGACAGGGAGGGGAGACCCAGTACTTC. This codes for CASSLGQGGETQYF.

The V call is TRBV5-5, the J call TRBJ2-1; the match to TRBD1 covers 7 bases. This CDR3 region has 12 residues. The germline CDR1 and CDR2 sequences are SGHKS and YYEKEE (reference sequence). The trim removed 2 bases at V and 9 bases at J, leaving 2 bases unmatched. The DNA of the CDR3 is TGTGCCAGCAGCTTTACAGGGGTTGAGCAGTTCTTC. It yields the protein CASSFTGVEQFF.

This clone has a handful of counts. The rearrangement uses TRBV7-6 and TRBJ1-5, with TRBD1 identical over 7 bases. The CDR3 runs to 16 residues. V lost 1 base to trimming and J lost 7 bases; unmatched junction nucleotides: 10. In germline, CDR1 is SGHVS, CDR2 FNYEAQ. CDR3 DNA sequence: TGTGCCAGCAGCTTAGGGTTGACAGGGTTCGACCAGCCCCAGCATTTT. Protein sequence: CASSLGLTGFDQPQHF.

A few counts support this clone. The J gene is TRBJ1-2, the V gene TRBV11-2; no reliable D call. The CDR3 spans 13 residues. Trimming left V 1 base short and J 2 bases short, with 5 bases between. Germline CDR1 and CDR2: SGHAT and FQNNGV. The DNA of the CDR3 is TGTGCCAGCAGCTTAGGGATAAACTATGGCTACACCTTC. This encodes CASSLGINYGYTF.

J is TRBJ1-1 and V is TRBV11-2, with D perhaps TRBD1 (6 bases). The CDR3 is 13 residues long. Germline V gives CDR1 SGHAT, CDR2 FQNNGV. V lost 5 bases to trimming and J lost 1 base, with 8 bases between them. The CDR3 DNA reads as TGTGCCAGCAGCCCGACAGGGAACACTGAAGCTTTCTTT. As protein: CASSPTGNTEAFF.

The V call is TRBV5-1, the J call TRBJ2-7; 10 nucleotides align to TRBD2. This CDR3 region has 19 residues. Germline lookup yields CDR1 SGHRS and CDR2 YFSETQ. Trimming removed 0 bases from V and 3 bases from J; junction bases left unmatched: 15. CDR3 DNA sequence: TGCGCCAGCAGCTTGGCGACGGCCGTTATCTTAGCGGGAGGCTACGAGCAGTACTTC. It codes for CASSLATAVILAGGYEQYF.

The J gene is TRBJ1-5, the V gene TRBV6-1, with 9 bases matching TRBD1. The germline V gene encodes CDR1 MNHNS and CDR2 SASEGT. Trimming at V came to 0 bases and at J to 3 bases, leaving 9 bases not matched to a gene. This CDR3 has 18 amino acids. The CDR3 spells CASSEAGTGRGNNQPQHF. CDR3 in DNA: TGTGCCAGCAGTGAAGCCGGGACAGGGAGAGGGAACAATCAGCCCCAGCATTTT.

CDR3 residues: CAIGLGGKNEQFF. The DNA for the CDR3 is TGTGCCATCGGACTAGGTGGTAAGAATGAGCAGTTCTTC. The chain carries TRBV10-3 and TRBJ2-1; 7 bases fit TRBD2. Germline V lookup: CDR1 ENHRY, CDR2 SYGVKD. V lost 8 bases and J lost 7; bases outside the gene matches: 8. The CDR3 covers 13 residues.

V and J are TRBV6-5 and TRBJ2-7; 9 bases agree with TRBD1. The J call may be wrong; the DNA end is better matched by TRBJ2-5. The CDR3 sequence is 12 residues long. The germline gives CDR1 MNHEY, CDR2 SVGAGI. The CDR3, as DNA: TGTGCCAGCAGCCGGGACAGGGCGACCCAGTACTTC. It yields the protein CASSRDRATQYF.

The rearrangement uses TRBV30 and TRBJ1-5, with unresolved D. Trimming removed 0 bases from V and 6 bases from J, with 9 bases in between. Germline assignment: CDR1 GTSNPN and CDR2 SVGIG (reference sequence). CDR3 length equals 13 residues. Here the CDR3 reads CAWSVVPGQPQHF. The CDR3 coding sequence is TGTGCCTGGAGTGTAGTTCCGGGTCAGCCCCAGCATTTT.

The chain combines TRBV6-1 with TRBJ1-1; the D is unclear. Germline CDR1 is MNHNS and CDR2 is SASEGT. Deletions cut 4 bases from V and 3 bases from J, with 6 bases between. CDR3 length equals 12 residues. CDR3 sequence reads: CASSALHTEAFF. DNA for the CDR3: TGTGCCAGCAGTGCTTTACACACTGAAGCTTTCTTT.

This clone has only a few counts. The chain carries TRBV4-3 and TRBJ1-2, with D possibly matching TRBD1 (5 bases). The V end lost 6 bases, the J end lost 3 bases, and 14 bases lay between the germline ends. Per germline, CDR1 LGHNA and CDR2 YSLEER. There are 14 residues in the CDR3. CDR3 coding DNA: TGCGCCAGCAGTGAAGGGAGGGGAGACTATGGCTACACCTTC. This gives the protein CASSEGRGDYGYTF.

V gene TRBV5-1 combines with J gene TRBJ2-1, with D uncertain. The V and J ends lost 0 bases and 3 bases respectively, with 16 bases between them. CDR1 SGHRS and CDR2 YFSETQ come from the germline V gene. The CDR3 runs to 17 residues. For the CDR3, the DNA is TGCGCCAGCAGCTTGGCCGGGCCCGACGGGTACTACAATGAGCAGTTCTTC. Translation: CASSLAGPDGYYNEQFF.

V is TRBV11-2 and J is TRBJ2-7, with 11 bases lining up with TRBD2. This CDR3 comprises 15 residues. J gave up 2 bases and V 6 bases, and 6 bases lay outside the gene matches. The germline CDR1 and CDR2 sequences are SGHAT and FQNNGV. CDR3 sequence: CASSKALAGAYEQYF. In nucleotides, the CDR3 is TGTGCCAGCAGTAAAGCACTAGCGGGAGCCTACGAGCAGTACTTC.

This sequence joins TRBV4-3 and TRBJ2-7; no clear D. The CDR3 sequence is 13 residues long. The germline V gene encodes CDR1 LGHNA and CDR2 YSLEER. Trimming left V 0 bases short and J 3 bases short, with 6 bases between. The chain's CDR3 is CASSQDGGYEQYF. The CDR3 DNA is TGCGCCAGCAGCCAAGATGGTGGCTACGAGCAGTACTTC.

The CDR3: CASSLYHNTDTQYF. Here the CDR3 DNA reads TGCGCCAGCAGCTTGTATCACAACACAGATACGCAGTATTTT. This chain links TRBV5-1 with TRBJ2-3, with D hard to call. There are 14 residues in the CDR3. The germline gives CDR1 SGHRS, CDR2 YFSETQ. V was shortened by 1 base and J by 2 bases, with 8 bases between the two germline ends.

The V call is TRBV7-2, the J call TRBJ1-4; possibly TRBD1 for D (5 bases). The V and J ends lost 0 bases and 3 bases respectively, with 5 bases between them. In germline, CDR1 is SGHTA, CDR2 FQGNSA. The CDR3 length is 14 residues. The CDR3 is CASSLAGANEKLFF. The DNA for the CDR3 is TGTGCCAGCAGCTTAGCAGGGGCTAATGAAAAACTGTTTTTT.

The gene calls are TRBV6-1 and TRBJ2-5, with 10 bases lining up with TRBD2. With 8 bases clipped from V and 7 bases from J, the junction kept 10 bases outside the gene matches. There are 14 residues in the CDR3. Per the germline V gene, CDR1 is MNHNS and CDR2 is SASEGT. The CDR3 nucleotides read TGTGCCAGCGCGGGACTAGCGCCCGGGGGGACCCAGTACTTC. Amino acids: CASAGLAPGGTQYF.

V usage is TRBV6-5 and J usage is TRBJ1-2, with TRBD1 matching 8 bases. The ends lost 0 bases at V and 11 bases at J; junction bases unmatched: 8. Germline assignment: CDR1 MNHEY and CDR2 SVGAGI. The CDR3 consists of 14 residues. In DNA, the CDR3 is TGTGCCAGCAGTTACTCAATGGACAGGGCCAAATACACCTTC. Translating gives CASSYSMDRAKYTF.

The genes are TRBV11-3 and TRBJ2-7, with D perhaps TRBD2 (6 bases). The CDR3 is 13 residues long. V lost 10 bases and J 1 base, leaving 14 bases between the germline ends. Germline V lookup: CDR1 SGHNT, CDR2 YENEEA. For the CDR3, the DNA is TGTGCCACCGAAATGGGGGGATCCTACGAGCAGTACTTC. Its protein is CATEMGGSYEQYF.

The rearrangement uses TRBV19 and TRBJ2-1, with D perhaps matching TRBD2 (5 bases). Germline CDR1 LNHDA, CDR2 SQIVND (reference sequence). V lost 2 bases and J lost 8, with 16 bases in between. This CDR3 is built from 15 residues. CDR3 nucleotide sequence: TGTGCCAGTAGTATACTAGCAGAGGGTATCGATGAGCAGTTCTTC. It is translated as CASSILAEGIDEQFF.

This chain connects TRBV18 to TRBJ1-5; 7 nucleotides agree with TRBD1. In germline, CDR1 is KGHSH, CDR2 LQKENI. J lost 1 base, V lost 3 bases, and 3 bases had no gene match. The CDR3 spans 15 residues. Here the CDR3 DNA reads TGTGCCAGCTCACCCGGGACAGCAAGCAATCAGCCCCAGCATTTT. Translated: CASSPGTASNQPQHF.

This clone was seen just once. The rearrangement links TRBV30 to TRBJ1-2, with unresolved D. The germline gives CDR1 GTSNPN, CDR2 SVGIG (reference sequence). The CDR3 loop spans 11 amino acids. V lost 2 bases, J lost 8 bases, and 9 bases lay in between. The CDR3 loop reads CAWSNREGYTF. CDR3 bases: TGTGCCTGGAGTAATAGGGAAGGCTACACCTTC.

This chain links TRBV5-1 with TRBJ1-1, with D perhaps matching TRBD1 (6 bases). This CDR3 region has 15 residues. The germline V gene encodes CDR1 SGHRS and CDR2 YFSETQ. Trimming stripped 0 bases from V and 4 bases from J, with 13 bases between. The DNA of the CDR3 is TGCGCCAGCAGCTTGGATGCCAGGGGTGGCACTGAAGCTTTCTTT. This gives the protein CASSLDARGGTEAFF.